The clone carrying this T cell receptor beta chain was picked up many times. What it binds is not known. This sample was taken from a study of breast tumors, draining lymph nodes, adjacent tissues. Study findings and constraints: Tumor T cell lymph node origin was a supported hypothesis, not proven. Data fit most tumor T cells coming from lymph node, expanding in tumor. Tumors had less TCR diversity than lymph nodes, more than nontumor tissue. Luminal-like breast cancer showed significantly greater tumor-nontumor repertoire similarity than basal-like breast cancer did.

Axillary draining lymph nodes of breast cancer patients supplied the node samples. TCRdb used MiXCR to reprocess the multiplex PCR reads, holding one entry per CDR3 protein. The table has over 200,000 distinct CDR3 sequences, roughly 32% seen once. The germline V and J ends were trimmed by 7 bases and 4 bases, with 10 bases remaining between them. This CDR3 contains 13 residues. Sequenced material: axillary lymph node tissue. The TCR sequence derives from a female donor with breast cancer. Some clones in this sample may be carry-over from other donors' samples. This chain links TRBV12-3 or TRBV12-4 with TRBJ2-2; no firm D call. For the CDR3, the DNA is TGTGCCAGCATTACGGACCTCACCGGGGAGCTGTTTTTT. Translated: CASITDLTGELFF.